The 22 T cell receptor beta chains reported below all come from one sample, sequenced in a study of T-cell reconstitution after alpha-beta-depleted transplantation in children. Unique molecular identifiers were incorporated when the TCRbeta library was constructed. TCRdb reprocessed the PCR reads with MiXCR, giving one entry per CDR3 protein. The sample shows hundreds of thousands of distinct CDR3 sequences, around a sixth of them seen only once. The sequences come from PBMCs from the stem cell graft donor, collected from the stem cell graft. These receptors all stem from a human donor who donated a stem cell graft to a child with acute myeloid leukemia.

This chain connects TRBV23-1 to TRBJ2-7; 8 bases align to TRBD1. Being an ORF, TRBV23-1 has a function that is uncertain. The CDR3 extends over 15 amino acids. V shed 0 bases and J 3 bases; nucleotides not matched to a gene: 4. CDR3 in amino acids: CASSQSRDRHYEQYV. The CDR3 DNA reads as TGCGCCAGCAGTCAATCCCGGGACAGGCACTACGAGCAGTACGTC.

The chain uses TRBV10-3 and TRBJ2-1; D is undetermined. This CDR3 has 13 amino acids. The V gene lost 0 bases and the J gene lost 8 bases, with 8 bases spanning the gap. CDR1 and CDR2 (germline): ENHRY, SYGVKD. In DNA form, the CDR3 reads TGTGCCATCAGTGAGTCTGTTGGGGATGAGCAGTTCTTC. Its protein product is CAISESVGDEQFF.

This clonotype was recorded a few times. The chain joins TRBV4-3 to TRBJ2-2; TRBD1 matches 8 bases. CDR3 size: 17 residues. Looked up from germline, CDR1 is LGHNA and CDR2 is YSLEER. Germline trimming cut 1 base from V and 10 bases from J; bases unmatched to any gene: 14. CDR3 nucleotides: TGCGCCAGCAGCCAAGGGAGGGCGGCAGGGGGCCTCTCGGAGCTGTTTTTT. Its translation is CASSQGRAAGGLSELFF.

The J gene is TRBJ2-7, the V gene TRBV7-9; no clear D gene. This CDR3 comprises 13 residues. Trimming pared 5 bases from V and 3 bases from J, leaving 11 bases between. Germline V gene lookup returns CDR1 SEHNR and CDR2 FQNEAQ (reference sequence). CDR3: CASSLPMFYEQYF. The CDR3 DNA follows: TGTGCCAGCAGCCTGCCCATGTTCTACGAGCAGTACTTC.

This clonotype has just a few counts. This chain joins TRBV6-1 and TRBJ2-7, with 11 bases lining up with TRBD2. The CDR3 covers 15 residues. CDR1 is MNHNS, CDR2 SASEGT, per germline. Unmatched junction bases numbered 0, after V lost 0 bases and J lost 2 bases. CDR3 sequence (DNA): TGTGCCAGCAGTGAAGCTAGCGGGGGGGCCTACGAGCAGTACGTC. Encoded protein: CASSEASGGAYEQYV.

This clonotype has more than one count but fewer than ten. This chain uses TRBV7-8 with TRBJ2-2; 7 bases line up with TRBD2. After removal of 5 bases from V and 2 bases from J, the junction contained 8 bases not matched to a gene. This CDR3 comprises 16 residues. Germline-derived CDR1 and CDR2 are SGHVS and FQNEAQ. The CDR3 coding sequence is TGTGCCAGCAGCCCACGGGCGGGGGATAACACCGGGGAGCTGTTTTTT. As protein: CASSPRAGDNTGELFF.

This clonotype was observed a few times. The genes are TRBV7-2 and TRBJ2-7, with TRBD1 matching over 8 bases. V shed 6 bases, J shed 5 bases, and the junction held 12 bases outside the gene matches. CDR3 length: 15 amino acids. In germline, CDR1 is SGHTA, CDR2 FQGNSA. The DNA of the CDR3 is TGTGCCAGCAGATATAGACAGGGGACGACACACGAGCAGTACTTC. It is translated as CASRYRQGTTHEQYF.

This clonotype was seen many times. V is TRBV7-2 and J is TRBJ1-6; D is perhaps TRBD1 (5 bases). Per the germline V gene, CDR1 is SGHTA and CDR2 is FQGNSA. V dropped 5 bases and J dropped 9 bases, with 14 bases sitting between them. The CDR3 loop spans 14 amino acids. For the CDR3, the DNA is TGTGCCAGCAGCCCGCAGGGTTGGGGTTCACCCCTCCACTTT. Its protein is CASSPQGWGSPLHF. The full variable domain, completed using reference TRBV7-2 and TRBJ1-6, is GAGVSQSPSNKVTEKGKDVELRCDPISGHTALYWYRQSLGQGLEFLIYFQGNSAPDKSGLPSDRFSAERTGGSVSTLTIQRTQQEDSAVYLCASSPQGWGSPLHFGNGTRLTVT.

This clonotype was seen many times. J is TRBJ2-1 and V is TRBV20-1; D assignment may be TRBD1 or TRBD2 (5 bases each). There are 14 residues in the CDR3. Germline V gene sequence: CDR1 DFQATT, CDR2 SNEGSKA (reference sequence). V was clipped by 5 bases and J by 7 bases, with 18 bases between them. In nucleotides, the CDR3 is TGCAGTGCTGTAACCGGGACGACGGTAAATGAGCAGTTCTTC. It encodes CSAVTGTTVNEQFF.

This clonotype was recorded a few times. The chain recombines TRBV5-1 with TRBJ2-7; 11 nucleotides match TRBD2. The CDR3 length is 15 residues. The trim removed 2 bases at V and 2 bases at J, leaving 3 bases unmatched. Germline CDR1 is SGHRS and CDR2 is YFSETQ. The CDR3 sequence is CASSFGTSGTYEQYF. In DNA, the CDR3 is TGCGCCAGCAGCTTCGGGACTAGCGGAACCTACGAGCAGTACTTC. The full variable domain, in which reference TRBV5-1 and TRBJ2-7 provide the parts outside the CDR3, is KAGVTQTPRYLIKTRGQQVTLSCSPISGHRSVSWYQQTPGQGLQFLFEYFSETQRNKGNFPGRFSGRQFSNSRSEMNVSTLELGDSALYLCASSFGTSGTYEQYFGPGTRLTVT.

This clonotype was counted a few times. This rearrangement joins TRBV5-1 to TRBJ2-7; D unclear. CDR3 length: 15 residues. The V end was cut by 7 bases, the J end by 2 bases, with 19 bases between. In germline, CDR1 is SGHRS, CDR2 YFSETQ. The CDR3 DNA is TGCGCCAGCGCGATCGTACAGAGGATTACCTACGAGCAGTACGTC. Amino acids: CASAIVQRITYEQYV.

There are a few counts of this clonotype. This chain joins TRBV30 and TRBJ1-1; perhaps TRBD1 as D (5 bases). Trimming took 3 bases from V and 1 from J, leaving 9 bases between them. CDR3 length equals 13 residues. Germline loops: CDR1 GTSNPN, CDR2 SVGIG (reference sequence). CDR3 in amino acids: CAWRLGGNTEAFF. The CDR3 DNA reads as TGTGCCTGGAGACTGGGGGGGAACACTGAAGCTTTCTTT.

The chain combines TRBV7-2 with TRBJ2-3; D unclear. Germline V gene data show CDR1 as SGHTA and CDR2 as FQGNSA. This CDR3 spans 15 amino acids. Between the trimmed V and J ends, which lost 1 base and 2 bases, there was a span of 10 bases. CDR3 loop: CASSLDSSYTDTQYF. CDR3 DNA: TGTGCCAGCAGCTTAGATAGCTCCTACACAGATACGCAGTATTTT.

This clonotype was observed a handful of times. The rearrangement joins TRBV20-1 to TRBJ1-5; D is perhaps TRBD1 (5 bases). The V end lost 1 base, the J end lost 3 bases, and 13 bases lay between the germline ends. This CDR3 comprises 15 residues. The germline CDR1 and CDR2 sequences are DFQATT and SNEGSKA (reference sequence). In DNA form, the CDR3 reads TGCAGTGCTAGAGGACAGATATATACCAATCAGCCCCAGCATTTT. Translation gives CSARGQIYTNQPQHF.

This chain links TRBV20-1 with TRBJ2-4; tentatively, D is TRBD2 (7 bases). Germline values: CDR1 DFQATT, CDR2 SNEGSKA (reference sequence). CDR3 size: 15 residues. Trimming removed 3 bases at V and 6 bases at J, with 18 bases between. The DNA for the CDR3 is TGCAGTGCTAGGCCGCGGGGGCCCCTGGGAAACATTCAGTACTTC. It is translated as CSARPRGPLGNIQYF.

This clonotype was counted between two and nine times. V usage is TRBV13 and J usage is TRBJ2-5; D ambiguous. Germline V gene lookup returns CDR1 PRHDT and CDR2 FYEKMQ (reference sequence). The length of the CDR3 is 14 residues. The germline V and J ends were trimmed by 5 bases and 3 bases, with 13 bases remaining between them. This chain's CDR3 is CASSGYPTKETQYF. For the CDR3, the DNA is TGTGCCAGCAGCGGTTATCCCACCAAAGAGACCCAGTACTTC.

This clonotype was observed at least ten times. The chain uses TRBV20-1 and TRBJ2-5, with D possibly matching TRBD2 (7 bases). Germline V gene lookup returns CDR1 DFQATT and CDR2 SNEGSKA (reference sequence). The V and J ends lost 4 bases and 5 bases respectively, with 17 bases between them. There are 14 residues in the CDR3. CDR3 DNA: TGCAGTGCTATCAAGGCGGGGGCAGGGGAGACCCAGTACTTC. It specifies CSAIKAGAGETQYF.

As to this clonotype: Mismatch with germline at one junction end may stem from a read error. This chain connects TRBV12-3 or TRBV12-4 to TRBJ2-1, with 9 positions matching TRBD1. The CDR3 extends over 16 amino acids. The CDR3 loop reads CTSSLGGTGRGNEQFF. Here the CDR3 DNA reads TGTACCAGCAGTTTAGGCGGGACAGGGAGAGGGAATGAGCAGTTCTTC.

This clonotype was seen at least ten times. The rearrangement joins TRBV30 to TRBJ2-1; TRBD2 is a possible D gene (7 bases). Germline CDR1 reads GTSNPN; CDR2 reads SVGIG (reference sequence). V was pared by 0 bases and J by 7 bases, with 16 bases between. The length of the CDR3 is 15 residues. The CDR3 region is CAWSVGGLQRNEQFF. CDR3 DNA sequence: TGTGCCTGGAGTGTCGGGGGGCTCCAGCGGAATGAGCAGTTCTTC.

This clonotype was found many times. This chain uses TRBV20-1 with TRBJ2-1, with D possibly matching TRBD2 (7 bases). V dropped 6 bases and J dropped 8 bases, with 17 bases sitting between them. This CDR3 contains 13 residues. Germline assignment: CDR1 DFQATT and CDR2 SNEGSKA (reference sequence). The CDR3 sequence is CSAEEQGGYEQFF. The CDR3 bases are TGCAGTGCCGAGGAACAGGGAGGGTATGAGCAGTTCTTC.

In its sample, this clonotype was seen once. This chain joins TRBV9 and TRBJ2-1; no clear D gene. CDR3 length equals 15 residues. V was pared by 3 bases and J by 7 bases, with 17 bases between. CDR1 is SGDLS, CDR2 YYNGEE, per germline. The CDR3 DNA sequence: TGTGCCAGCAGCGCCAGAGAGACATATAGGAATGAGCAGTTCTTC. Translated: CASSARETYRNEQFF.

CDR3 sequence (DNA): TGTGCCAGCACCGAGGATGGGACAGGGACCCAGTACTTC. The encoded protein is CASTEDGTGTQYF. This chain connects TRBV7-9 to TRBJ2-5; TRBD1 matches at 8 bases. The CDR3 runs 13 residues. The V and J ends lost 7 bases and 7 bases, in that order; junction bases with no gene match: 8. The germline V gene has CDR1 SEHNR and CDR2 FQNEAQ (reference sequence).